Listed below are T cell receptor beta chains from one sample, sequenced in a study of T cell clonotyping in hematopoietic cell transplantation. Sequenced by immunoSEQ multiplex PCR; TCRdb stores in-frame clones only, minus some. The sample shows some 2,000 clones, around 93% of them seen only once. Sequenced material: peripheral blood mononuclear cells, taken before stem cell transplant. The receptors derive from a woman aged 45-65 years with acute myeloid leukemia. Some clones in this sample may be carry-over from other donors' samples. Each CDR3 is given with its conserved first and last residue. Fields, in order: V gene, J gene, CDR3 protein.

TRBV7-9,TRBJ1-6,CASSSSGTVNSPLHF
TRBV29-1,TRBJ1-4,CSVRRGQGEKLFF
TRBV5-6,TRBJ2-4,CASSWGQGVSVQYF
TRBV10-3,TRBJ2-1,CAISEPALALDEQFF
TRBV5-4,NA,CASSYGQGAVYEQYF
TRBV7-6,TRBJ2-7,CASSSPGGVPSEQYF
TRBV4-2,TRBJ2-5,CASSQPTSGVQETQYF
TRBV5-1,TRBJ2-5,CASSGERGGRETQYF
TRBV4-3,TRBJ2-2,CASSQDQVGTGELFF
TRBV6-6,TRBJ2-6,CATQGAGGSGANVLTF
TRBV5-1,TRBJ1-4,CASSSGRDRLNEKLFF
TRBV7-2,TRBJ2-7,CASSLGTDPYEQYF
TRBV11-2,TRBJ2-7,CASSLERGTGGIGYEQYF
TRBV18,TRBJ2-2,CASSPRRDTRNTGELFF
TRBV5-1,TRBJ1-1,CASSLGNVVAEAFF
TRBV29-1,TRBJ2-7,CSVLSGAAYEQYF
TRBV7-9,TRBJ2-1,CASSPPTYNEQFF
TRBV11-2,TRBJ2-3,CASSLAQTGTGATDTQYF
TRBV10-2,TRBJ1-6,CASSDPARGSYNSPLHF
TRBV5-1,TRBJ2-3,CASSLEGAGGGVMTDTQYF
TRBV6-5,TRBJ1-1,CASSYSLLLGNTEAFF
TRBV6-6,TRBJ2-7,CASSSPGQGAREQYF
TRBV2,TRBJ2-5,CASKGRETQYF